The sequence of this TCR beta chain was determined in a study of early T cells in non-severe SARS-CoV-2 infection. Study overall: Chains from this unsorted whole-blood bulk RNA could not be paired.

Trimming shortened V by 0 bases and J by 0 bases, and 14 bases separated the two germline ends. This CDR3 has 17 residues. CDR1 and CDR2 from the germline V gene are MNHEY and SVGAGI. Individually, cDNA molecules had unique molecular identifiers attached to them. TCRdb fed the 5' RACE reads into MiXCR, producing one record per CDR3 protein. Counted here are 30,000 to 45,000 distinct CDR3 sequences, approximately 9.1% occurring once; the ten biggest clones make up 10% to 15%. The sample taken for sequencing was whole blood. The clonotype originates from an adult who was a healthcare worker with PCR-confirmed SARS-CoV-2 infection or an uninfected control (not recorded which). The chain uses TRBV6-5 and TRBJ1-2, with D hard to call. Here the CDR3 DNA reads TGTGCCAGCAGTTACTCTGTCTTGGAGGGATCTAACTATGGCTACACCTTC. As protein: CASSYSVLEGSNYGYTF.